The 13 T cell receptor beta chains listed next were all sequenced from one sample in a study of blood T cell repertoires in COVID-19. Only in-frame clones appear in the TCRdb table, and some are missing; sequencing was by immunoSEQ multiplex PCR. The table includes roughly 250,000 clones, 80% to 90% detected once. The sample consisted of peripheral blood. These receptors were collected from a man aged 30 to 45 with acute or convalescent COVID-19.

V gene TRBV24-1 combines with J gene TRBJ1-2; 9 nucleotides line up with TRBD1. Looked up from germline, CDR1 is KGHDR and CDR2 is SFDVKD. The trim removed 3 bases at V and 2 bases at J, leaving 6 bases unmatched. This CDR3 spans 16 amino acids. This CDR3 reads CATSDPPGTGNYGYTF. CDR3 coding DNA: TGTGCCACCAGTGATCCCCCCGGGACAGGGAACTATGGCTACACCTTC.

The sample holds a few counts of this clone. V is TRBV19 and J is TRBJ2-2; 7 bases are a match to TRBD2. Per germline, CDR1 LNHDA and CDR2 SQIVND (reference sequence). The ends lost 7 bases at V and 7 bases at J; junction bases unmatched: 9. The CDR3 is 14 residues long. CDR3 DNA sequence: TGTGCCAGTAACGGACTAGGCGATGGCGGGGAGCTGTTTTTT. It is translated as CASNGLGDGGELFF.

The V gene is TRBV3-1 (or the pseudogene TRBV3-2), the J gene TRBJ1-3; 8 bases line up with TRBD1. V lost 2 bases to trimming and J lost 6 bases; unmatched junction nucleotides: 3. The germline V gene encodes CDR1 LGHDT and CDR2 YNNKEL (reference sequence). The CDR3 is 14 amino acids. CDR3 protein: CASSQLTGVNTIYF. The DNA of the CDR3 is TGTGCCAGCAGCCAATTGACAGGGGTAAACACCATATATTTT.

The V gene is TRBV30, the J gene TRBJ2-5, with D uncertain. The CDR3 has 13 residues. Trimming left V 0 bases short and J 5 bases short, with 10 bases between. Germline-derived CDR1 and CDR2 are GTSNPN and SVGIG (reference sequence). The CDR3 coding sequence is TGTGCCTGGAGTGTACATGGTCTGGAGACCCAGTACTTC. Residues: CAWSVHGLETQYF.

This sequence joins TRBV6-2 or TRBV6-3 and TRBJ2-7, with 11 bases that match TRBD2. CDR1 is MNHEY and CDR2 is SVGEGT in the germline V gene. The junction had 6 bases not matched to a gene; V was cut back by 5 bases and J by 6 bases. This CDR3 region has 14 residues. CDR3 sequence (DNA): TGTGCCAGCAGTAATAGCGGGAGGGCCCCCGAGCAGTACTTC. Encoded protein: CASSNSGRAPEQYF.

V gene TRBV6-5 combines with J gene TRBJ1-1; 10 bases match TRBD1. This CDR3 comprises 13 residues. Trimming cost V 6 bases and J 4 bases; bases outside gene matches: 2. The germline V gene encodes CDR1 MNHEY and CDR2 SVGAGI. CDR3 sequence: CASRGQGLTEAFF. The CDR3 DNA reads TGTGCCAGCAGGGGACAGGGGCTCACTGAAGCTTTCTTT.

This chain joins TRBV12-3 or TRBV12-4 and TRBJ1-4, with a tentative D call TRBD1 (6 bases). Trimming took off 6 bases at V and 7 bases at J, with 12 bases between the two ends. This CDR3 comprises 13 residues. The CDR3 DNA reads as TGTGCCAGCAGGGAGACAGGCCGTGAAAAACTGTTTTTT. This sequence encodes CASRETGREKLFF.

This clone was observed once. The chain couples TRBV7-2 to TRBJ1-2, with TRBD1 identical over 12 bases. Per the germline V gene, CDR1 is SGHTA and CDR2 is FQGNSA. This CDR3 region has 16 residues. J gave up 6 bases and V 5 bases, and 10 bases lay outside the gene matches. The CDR3, as DNA: TGTGCCAGCAGCGCGCGGGACAGGGGGCGCGAGAATGGCTACACCTTC. It yields the protein CASSARDRGRENGYTF.

The rearrangement links TRBV2 to TRBJ2-5, with 11 bases aligning to TRBD2. Germline lookup yields CDR1 SNHLY and CDR2 FYNNEI. The ends lost 6 bases at V and 4 bases at J; junction bases unmatched: 4. CDR3 size: 14 residues. DNA for the CDR3: TGTGCCAGCAGCCCGGGACTAGCGGTAGAGACCCAGTACTTC. Translation: CASSPGLAVETQYF.

The rearrangement joins TRBV7-6 to TRBJ1-1; D unclear. Trimming pared 5 bases from V and 0 bases from J, leaving 10 bases between. CDR1 is SGHVS and CDR2 is FNYEAQ in the germline V gene. This CDR3 is built from 14 residues. CDR3 in amino acids: CASSTNGMNTEAFF. In DNA, the CDR3 is TGTGCCAGCAGCACTAATGGTATGAACACTGAAGCTTTCTTT.

J is TRBJ1-5 and V is TRBV3-1 (or the pseudogene TRBV3-2); TRBD1 matches at 10 bases. Trimming cost V 4 bases and J 5 bases; bases outside gene matches: 5. The germline V gene encodes CDR1 LGHDT and CDR2 YNNKEL (reference sequence). CDR3 length equals 15 residues. The CDR3 coding sequence is TGTGCCAGCAGCCGGGGACAGGGGATATATCAGCCCCAGCATTTT. It codes for CASSRGQGIYQPQHF.

This sequence joins TRBV4-1 and TRBJ2-7; the D is unclear. Germline lookup yields CDR1 MGHRA and CDR2 YSYEKL. The length of the CDR3 is 12 residues. The V end was cut by 2 bases, the J end by 9 bases, with 11 bases between. In nucleotides, the CDR3 is TGCGCCAGCAGCCAACTTAATTCGGGGCAGTACTTC. This codes for CASSQLNSGQYF.

This clone is a singleton in its sample. The rearrangement uses TRBV19 and TRBJ1-1; D is undetermined. The CDR3 sequence is 12 residues long. CDR1 is LNHDA and CDR2 is SQIVND in the germline V gene (reference sequence). V was pared by 5 bases and J by 5 bases, with 9 bases between. CDR3 bases: TGTGCCAGTAGTTTCGGGAGAACTGAAGCTTTCTTT. This sequence encodes CASSFGRTEAFF.